This T cell receptor (beta chain) derives from a study of CD8+CD57+ T cells in acquired aplastic anemia. As for the study in general: Across the sorted CD4+ and CD8+ cells, DNA amounts averaged roughly 3.5 ug.

Profiling of TCR beta VDJ combinations and CDR3 sequences used genomic DNA as template. A single record per CDR3 protein comes from TCRdb applying MiXCR to the reads. This sample has 210,000 or so distinct CDR3 sequences, with roughly 50% found just once. The germline V gene encodes CDR1 PRHDT and CDR2 FYEKMQ (reference sequence). V was pared by 0 bases and J by 0 bases, with 6 bases between. CDR3 length: 14 amino acids. Selection for sequencing was limited to patients who had shown CD8+CD57+ cell expansion by flow cytometry. The sequence came from a human donor with aplastic anemia. The V and J genes are TRBV13 and TRBJ2-7; D gene uncertain. Sequenced material: sorted CD4+, CD8+, or CD8+CD57+ T cells (not recorded which) from PBMCs. The CDR3 region is CASSLGSHSYEQYF. CDR3 coding DNA: TGTGCCAGCAGCTTAGGCTCCCACTCCTACGAGCAGTACTTC.